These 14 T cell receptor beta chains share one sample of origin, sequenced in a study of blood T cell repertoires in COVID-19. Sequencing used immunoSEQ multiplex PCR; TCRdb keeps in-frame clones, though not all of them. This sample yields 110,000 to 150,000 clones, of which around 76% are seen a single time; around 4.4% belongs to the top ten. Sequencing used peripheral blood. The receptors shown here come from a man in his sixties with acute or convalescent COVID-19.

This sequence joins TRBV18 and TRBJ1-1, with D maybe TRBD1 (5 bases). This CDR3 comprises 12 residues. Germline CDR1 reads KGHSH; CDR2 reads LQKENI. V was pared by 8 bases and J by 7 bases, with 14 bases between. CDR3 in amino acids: CASGTGSGEAFF. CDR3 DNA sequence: TGTGCCAGCGGTACAGGATCGGGTGAAGCTTTCTTT.

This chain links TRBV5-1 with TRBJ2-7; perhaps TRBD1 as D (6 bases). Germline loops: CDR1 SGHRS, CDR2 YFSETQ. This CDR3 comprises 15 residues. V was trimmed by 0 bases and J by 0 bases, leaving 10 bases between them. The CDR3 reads CASSLATGSSYEQYF. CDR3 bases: TGCGCCAGCAGCTTGGCCACAGGGAGCTCCTACGAGCAGTACTTC. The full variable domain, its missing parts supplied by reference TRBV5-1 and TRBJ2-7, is KAGVTQTPRYLIKTRGQQVTLSCSPISGHRSVSWYQQTPGQGLQFLFEYFSETQRNKGNFPGRFSGRQFSNSRSEMNVSTLELGDSALYLCASSLATGSSYEQYFGPGTRLTVT.

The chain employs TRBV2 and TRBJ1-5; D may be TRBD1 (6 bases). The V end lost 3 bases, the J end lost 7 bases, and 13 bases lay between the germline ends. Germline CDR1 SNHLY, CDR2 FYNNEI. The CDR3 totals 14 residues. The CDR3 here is CASSDGGGWQPQHF. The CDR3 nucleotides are TGTGCCAGCAGTGACGGGGGGGGCTGGCAGCCCCAGCATTTT. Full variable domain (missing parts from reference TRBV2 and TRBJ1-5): EPEVTQTPSHQVTQMGQEVILRCVPISNHLYFYWYRQILGQKVEFLVSFYNNEISEKSEIFDDQFSVERPDGSNFTLKIRSTKLEDSAMYFCASSDGGGWQPQHFGDGTRLSIL.

The CDR3 loop reads CAWTGIDYGYTF. The DNA for the CDR3 is TGTGCCTGGACAGGGATCGACTATGGCTACACCTTC. This rearrangement joins TRBV30 to TRBJ1-2, with D perhaps TRBD1 (5 bases). Per the germline V gene, CDR1 is GTSNPN and CDR2 is SVGIG (reference sequence). The CDR3 has 12 amino acids. V was clipped by 4 bases and J by 3 bases, with 9 bases between them. Supplemented by reference TRBV30 and TRBJ1-2, the full variable domain reads SQTIHQWPATLVQPVGSPLSLECTVEGTSNPNLYWYRQAAGRGLQLLFYSVGIGQISSEVPQNLSASRPQDRQFILSSKKLLLSDSGFYLCAWTGIDYGYTFGSGTRLTVV.

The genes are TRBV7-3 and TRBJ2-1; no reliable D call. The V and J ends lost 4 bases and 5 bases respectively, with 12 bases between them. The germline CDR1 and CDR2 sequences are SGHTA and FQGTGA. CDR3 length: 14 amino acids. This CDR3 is CASSSPPLNNEQFF. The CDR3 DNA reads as TGTGCCAGCAGCTCGCCCCCTCTAAACAATGAGCAGTTCTTC.

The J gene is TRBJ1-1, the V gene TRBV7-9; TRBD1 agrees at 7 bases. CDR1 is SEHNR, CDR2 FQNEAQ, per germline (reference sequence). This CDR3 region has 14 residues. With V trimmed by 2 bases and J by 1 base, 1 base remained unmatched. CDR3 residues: CASSLWTGNTEAFF. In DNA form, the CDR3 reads TGTGCCAGCAGCTTATGGACAGGGAACACTGAAGCTTTCTTT. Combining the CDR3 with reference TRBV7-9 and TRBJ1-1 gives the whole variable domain DTGVSQNPRHKITKRGQNVTFRCDPISEHNRLYWYRQTLGQGPEFLTYFQNEAQLEKSRLLSDRFSAERPKGSFSTLEIQRTEQGDSAMYLCASSLWTGNTEAFFGQGTRLTVV.

This CDR3 is CASSRYVGGYYEQYF. The CDR3, as DNA: TGTGCCAGCAGCCGTTATGTAGGAGGCTACTACGAGCAGTACTTC. The V and J genes are TRBV14 and TRBJ2-7; TRBD2 is a possible D gene (5 bases). CDR1 SGHDN and CDR2 FVKESK come from the germline V gene. V was pared by 4 bases and J by 3 bases, with 16 bases between. The CDR3 sequence is 15 residues long.

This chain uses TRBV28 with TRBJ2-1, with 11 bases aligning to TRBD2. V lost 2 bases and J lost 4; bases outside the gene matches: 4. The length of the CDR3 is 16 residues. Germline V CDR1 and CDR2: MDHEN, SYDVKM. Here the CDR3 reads CASSLTSGSSYNEQFF. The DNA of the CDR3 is TGTGCCAGCAGTTTAACTAGCGGGAGTTCGTACAATGAGCAGTTCTTC.

The CDR3 DNA reads as TGTGCCAGCTCACCAGCCAGATTGAACACTGAAGCTTTCTTT. Its translation is CASSPARLNTEAFF. The chain links TRBV18 to TRBJ1-1; D not certain. With 2 bases removed from V and 0 bases from J, the gap between germline ends came to 7 bases. Germline CDR1 is KGHSH and CDR2 is LQKENI. This CDR3 contains 14 residues.

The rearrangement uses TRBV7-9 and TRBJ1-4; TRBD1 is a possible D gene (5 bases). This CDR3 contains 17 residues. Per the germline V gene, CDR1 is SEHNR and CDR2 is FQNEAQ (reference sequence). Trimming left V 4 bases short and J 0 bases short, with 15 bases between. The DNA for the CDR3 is TGTGCCAGCAGCTCCGACAAGGAAGGGGCAACTAATGAAAAACTGTTTTTT. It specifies CASSSDKEGATNEKLFF.

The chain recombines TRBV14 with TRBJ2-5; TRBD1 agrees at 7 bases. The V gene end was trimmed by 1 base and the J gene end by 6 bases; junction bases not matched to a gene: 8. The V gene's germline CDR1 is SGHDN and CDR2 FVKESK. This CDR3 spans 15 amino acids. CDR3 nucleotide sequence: TGTGCCAGCAGCCAAGTGGAAGGGGGCAGGAAGACCCAGTACTTC. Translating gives CASSQVEGGRKTQYF.

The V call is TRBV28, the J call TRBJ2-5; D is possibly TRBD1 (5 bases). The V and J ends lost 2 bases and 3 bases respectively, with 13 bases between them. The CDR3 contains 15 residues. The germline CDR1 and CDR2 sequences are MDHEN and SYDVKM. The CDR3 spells CASSLPGDRKETQYF. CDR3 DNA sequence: TGTGCCAGCAGTTTACCCGGAGACAGAAAAGAGACCCAGTACTTC.

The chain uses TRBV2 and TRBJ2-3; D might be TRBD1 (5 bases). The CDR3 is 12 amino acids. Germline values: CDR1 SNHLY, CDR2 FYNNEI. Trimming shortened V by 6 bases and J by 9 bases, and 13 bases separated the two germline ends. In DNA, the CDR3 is TGTGCCAGCAGAGAGGAAGGGGCGACGCAGTATTTT. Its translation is CASREEGATQYF.

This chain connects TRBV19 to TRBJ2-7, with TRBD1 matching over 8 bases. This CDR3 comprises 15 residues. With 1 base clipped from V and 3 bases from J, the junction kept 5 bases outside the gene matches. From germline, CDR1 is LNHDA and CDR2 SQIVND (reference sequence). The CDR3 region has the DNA TGTGCCAGTAGTATAGGCAGGGGGCCTAACTACGAGCAGTACTTC. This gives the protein CASSIGRGPNYEQYF.